This TCR beta chain stems from a study of OX40 agonist ivuxolimab in advanced cancers. Study as a whole: Patients with prior anti-PD-1, anti-PD-L1 or anti-CTLA-4 therapy were eligible; about 41% had some.

Points from the study as a whole: At 0.1 to 3.0 mg/kg and by week 6, clonal expansion occurred in CD4+ and CD8+ blood T cells.

The repertoire was sequenced with immunoSEQ multiplex PCR; TCRdb's copy has only in-frame clones and lacks some. The sample includes roughly 100,000 clones, around 94% of them seen just once. Remarks on this clone: No antigen is known for it.

The CDR3 loop spans 10 amino acids. Germline CDR1 reads DFQATT; CDR2 reads SNEGSKA (reference sequence). The germline V and J ends were trimmed by 5 bases and 8 bases, with 6 bases remaining between them. The chain couples TRBV20-1 to TRBJ1-4, with D unresolved. The TCR originated in an adult with an advanced solid tumor such as melanoma, head and neck, liver or kidney cancer. Specimen: CD4+ or CD8+ T cells sorted from blood, collected in a trial of the OX40 agonist ivuxolimab. This chain's CDR3 is CSALYEKLFF. For the CDR3, the DNA is TGCAGTGCTTTGTACGAAAAACTGTTTTTT.